This T cell receptor beta chain was captured in a study of blood T cell repertoires in COVID-19. Study details: Sites in the United States, Italy and Spain provided acute and convalescent COVID-19 samples. The analysed material was cDNA or gDNA that came from T cells, B-cell-depleted T cells, or PBMCs.

In the original workflow: Amplification with reference gene primers provided the estimates of nucleated cell counts. Using immunoSEQ multiplex PCR, the repertoire was profiled, and TCRdb retains in-frame clones only, with some absent. V and J calls and clone size are copied from that table; D and trimming were computed from the DNA. The sample has tens of thousands of clones; about 70% are singletons. The CDR3 is made up of 13 amino acids. The ends were cut back, 0 bases at V and 7 bases at J, with 10 bases in the middle. CDR1 is GTSNPN, CDR2 SVGIG, per germline (reference sequence). In its sample, this clone was seen many times.

The chain links TRBV30 to TRBJ1-3; no clear D gene. Sequencing was carried out using peripheral blood. This sequence originates from a man between 60 and 75 years old with acute or convalescent COVID-19. The CDR3 region is CAWSVGGPNTIYF. DNA of the CDR3: TGTGCCTGGAGTGTTGGAGGGCCCAACACCATATATTTT.